This T cell receptor beta chain comes out of a study of T-cell memory formation after mild COVID-19. This clonotype was observed a few times. V lost 4 bases to trimming and J lost 5 bases, with 16 bases between them. The germline CDR1 and CDR2 sequences are SGHNT and YYREEE (reference sequence). CDR3 length: 14 residues. It was 5'RACE with constant-segment primers that produced the TCR alpha and TCR beta cDNA libraries, which carried sample barcodes and UMIs. TCRdb redid the calling of the 5' RACE reads with MiXCR, one entry per CDR3 protein. The data show hundreds of thousands of distinct CDR3 sequences, with roughly an eighth seen just once and 22% held by the top ten.

The genes are TRBV5-4 and TRBJ2-7, with D unclear. Sequencing was carried out using PBMCs or a T cell subset sorted from them (not recorded which). The receptor comes from a man aged 18 to 29 who had mild COVID-19 (a few samples of this study predate the infection). Cell type and time point are not known. The CDR3 is CASSPGFVTHEQYF. The CDR3 DNA follows: TGTGCCAGCAGCCCCGGGTTTGTAACCCACGAGCAGTACTTC.